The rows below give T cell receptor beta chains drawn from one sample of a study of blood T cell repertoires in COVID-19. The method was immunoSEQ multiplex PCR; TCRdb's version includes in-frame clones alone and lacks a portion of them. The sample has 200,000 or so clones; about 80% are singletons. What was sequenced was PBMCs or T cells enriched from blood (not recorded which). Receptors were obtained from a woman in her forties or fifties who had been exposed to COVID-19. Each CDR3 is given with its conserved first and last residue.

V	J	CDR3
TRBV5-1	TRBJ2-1	CASGSGDSYNEQFF
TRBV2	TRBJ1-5	CASGPDRVSNQPQHF
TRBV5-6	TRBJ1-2	CASSSPTGDYGYTF
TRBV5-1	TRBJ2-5	CASSLAPTSGGQETQYF
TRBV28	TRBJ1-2	CASTVGNYGYTF
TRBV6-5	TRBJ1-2	CASLSGVGGYTF
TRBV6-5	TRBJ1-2	CASSYNGLDYGYTF
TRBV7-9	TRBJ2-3	CASSPPLARGTDTQYF
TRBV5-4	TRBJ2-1	CASSSSKGGSANEQFF
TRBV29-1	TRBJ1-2	CSVVVPLDGYTF
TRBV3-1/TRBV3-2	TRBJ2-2	CASSQEGGALFF
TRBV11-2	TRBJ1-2	CASSLGTGTNNYGYTF
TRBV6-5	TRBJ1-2	CASSSGIYGYTF
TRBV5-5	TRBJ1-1	CASSLEGGKITEAFF
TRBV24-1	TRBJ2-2	CATSDREGWDTGELFF
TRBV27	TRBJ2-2	CASQDRGNTGELFF
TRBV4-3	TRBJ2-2	CASSQGPNTGELFF
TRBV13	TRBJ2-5	CASSLTGGRETQYF
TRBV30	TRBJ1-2	CAWSGGQTYGYTF
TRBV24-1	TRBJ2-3	CATSDGRQADTQYF
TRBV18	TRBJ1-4	CASSQLPRGSGEKLFF
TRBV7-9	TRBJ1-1	CASSLGDSRTEAFF
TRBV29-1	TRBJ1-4	CSANAGTATGRLFF
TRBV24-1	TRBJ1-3	CATSDGPRGGAIYF
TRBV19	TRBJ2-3	CASTRGSTDTQYF
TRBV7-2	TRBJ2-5	CASSSRRKGLAGGQETQYF
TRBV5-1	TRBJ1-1	CASSLETGHMNTEAFF
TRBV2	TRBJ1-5	CAGGDRAQPQHF
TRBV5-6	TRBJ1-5	CASSPGGTNQPQHF
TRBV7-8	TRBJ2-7	CASSYSIGGGLYEQYF
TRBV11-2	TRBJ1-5	CASSAQGGLGQPQHF
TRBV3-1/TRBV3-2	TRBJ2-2	CASSLRGTTNTGELFF
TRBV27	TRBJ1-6	CASSFATTGGNSPLHF
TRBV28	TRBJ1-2	CASSLSGQGIYGYTF
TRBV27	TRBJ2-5	CASSLAGGGRAETQYF
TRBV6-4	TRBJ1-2	CASSVNREKGYTF
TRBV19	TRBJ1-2	CASSLRARDGYTF
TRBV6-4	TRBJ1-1	CASSDPRREAFF
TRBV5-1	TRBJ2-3	CASSPPSGDTQYF
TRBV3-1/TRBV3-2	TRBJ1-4	CASSQVASGFATNEKLFF
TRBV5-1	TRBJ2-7	CASTPTAGVYEQYF
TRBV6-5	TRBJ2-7	CASSTSTYEQYF
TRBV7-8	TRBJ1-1	CASSSSLNTEAFF
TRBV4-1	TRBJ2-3	CASSPKKGAQKSTDTQYF
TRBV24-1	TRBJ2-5	CATSDRSKGRGMETQYF
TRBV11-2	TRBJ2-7	CASSNSSYEQYF
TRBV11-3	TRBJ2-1	CASSSPSGGGIGEQFF
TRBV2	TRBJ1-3	CASSEALAGAGGNTIYF
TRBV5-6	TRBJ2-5	CASSLPRGAQETQYF